This TCR beta chain was identified during a study of CD8+CD57+ T cells in acquired aplastic anemia. V lost 1 base to trimming and J lost 7 bases, with 11 bases between them. Germline CDR1 ENHRY, CDR2 SYGVKD. The CDR3 is 13 residues long. It was genomic DNA that served as the template for profiling TCR beta VDJ and CDR3. One entry per CDR3 protein results from TCRdb running MiXCR on the reads. The sample lists around 170,000 distinct CDR3 sequences, 40% to 50% occurring once. The authors sequenced patients whose flow cytometry had shown CD8+CD57+ cell expansion. This clonotype was observed a handful of times. Its cognate antigen is unknown. Overall study findings and caveats: CD8+ Simpson's diversity did not differ significantly between patients and controls. Both patients and controls carried the same twenty-nine CD8+ CDR3 sequences.

Sample: sorted CD4+, CD8+, or CD8+CD57+ T cells (not recorded which) from PBMCs. This receptor was obtained from a human donor with aplastic anemia. This chain joins TRBV10-3 and TRBJ2-7, with D unclear. CDR3 in amino acids: CAISELSTVEQYF. In DNA, the CDR3 is TGTGCCATCAGTGAGTTATCTACGGTTGAGCAGTACTTC.